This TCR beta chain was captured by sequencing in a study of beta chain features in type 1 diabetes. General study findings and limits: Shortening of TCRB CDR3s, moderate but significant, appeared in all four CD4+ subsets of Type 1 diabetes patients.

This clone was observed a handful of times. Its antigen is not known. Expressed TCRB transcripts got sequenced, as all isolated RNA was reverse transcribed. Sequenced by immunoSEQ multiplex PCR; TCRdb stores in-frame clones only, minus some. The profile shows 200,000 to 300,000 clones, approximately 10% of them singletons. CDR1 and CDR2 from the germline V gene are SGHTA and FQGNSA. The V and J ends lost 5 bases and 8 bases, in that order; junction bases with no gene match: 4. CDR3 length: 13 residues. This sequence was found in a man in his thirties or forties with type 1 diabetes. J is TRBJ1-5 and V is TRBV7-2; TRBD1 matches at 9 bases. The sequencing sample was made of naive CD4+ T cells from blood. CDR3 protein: CASSRQGGEPQHF. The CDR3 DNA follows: TGTGCCAGCAGCAGACAGGGGGGTGAGCCCCAGCATTTT.